These 14 T cell receptor beta chains originate from one sample sequenced in a study of response to subunit inactivated influenza vaccine. TCRdb called the RT-PCR reads again in MiXCR, with one record for every CDR3 protein. The sample shows roughly 700,000 distinct CDR3 sequences, roughly 14% of them seen only once. Sequencing was performed on PBMCs from blood, taken 11 to 12 days after vaccination. These receptors all come from a man aged 45-65 years who received an inactivated influenza vaccine.

This clonotype was seen at least ten times. DNA of the CDR3: TGCGCCAGCAGCTTAGCACCGGGACAGAGTCTTACTGAAGCTTTCTTT. Its translation: CASSLAPGQSLTEAFF. The chain joins TRBV5-1 to TRBJ1-1; TRBD1 aligns across 7 bases. Germline-derived CDR1 and CDR2 are SGHRS and YFSETQ. Trimming took 2 bases from V and 5 from J; bases not matched to a gene: 12. CDR3 length equals 16 residues.

The chain recombines TRBV12-3 or TRBV12-4 with TRBJ2-4; 7 bases line up with TRBD1. The CDR3 is made up of 15 amino acids. Losses at the gene ends were 5 bases for V and 9 bases for J; bases not matched to a gene: 13. For the CDR3, the DNA is TGTGCCAGCAGTCCCCGGGACAGTCCCAGCGGCATTCAGTACTTC. This gives the protein CASSPRDSPSGIQYF.

The V and J genes are TRBV29-1 and TRBJ2-7; 10 positions agree with TRBD1. Per germline, CDR1 SQVTM and CDR2 ANQGSEA. CDR3 length equals 11 residues. Trimming took 7 bases from V and 6 from J; bases not matched to a gene: 3. The CDR3 nucleotides are TGCAGCGGAGGGACAGGGGTCGAGCAGTACTTC. Amino acid sequence: CSGGTGVEQYF.

This clonotype was seen more than once but under ten times. The rearrangement joins TRBV28 to TRBJ2-7; TRBD1 agrees at 8 bases. The CDR3 runs 13 residues. The V and J ends lost 8 bases and 4 bases, in that order; junction bases with no gene match: 7. CDR1 is MDHEN, CDR2 SYDVKM, per germline. CDR3 nucleotide sequence: TGTGCCAGCTGGGACAGGTCAACTTACGAGCAGTACTTC. Residues: CASWDRSTYEQYF.

This clonotype was recorded a few times. V and J are TRBV6-1 and TRBJ1-2; D remains unclear. The CDR3 is made up of 12 amino acids. Germline assignment: CDR1 MNHNS and CDR2 SASEGT. Trimming left V 2 bases short and J 4 bases short, with 5 bases between. Here the CDR3 DNA reads TGTGCCAGCAGTGAACCGGCCTATGGCTACACCTTC. Translated: CASSEPAYGYTF.

This clonotype was seen a handful of times. The genes are TRBV5-1 and TRBJ2-7; possible D gene TRBD1, 6 bases. In germline, CDR1 is SGHRS, CDR2 YFSETQ. The V end was cut by 2 bases, the J end by 0 bases, with 12 bases between. This CDR3 is 15 amino acids long. The CDR3 here is CASSLTGLRSYEQYF. CDR3 sequence (DNA): TGCGCCAGCAGCTTAACAGGGCTACGCTCCTACGAGCAGTACTTC.

There are a few counts of this clonotype. This rearrangement joins TRBV7-2 to TRBJ1-1; weak D call: TRBD1 (5 bases). The CDR3 has 13 amino acids. CDR1 is SGHTA and CDR2 is FQGNSA in the germline V gene. Trimming stripped 1 base from V and 14 bases from J, with 17 bases between. The CDR3, as DNA: TGTGCCAGCAGCTTAGGTGGCAGGGAAAGGTCGTTCTTT. This encodes CASSLGGRERSFF.

This sequence joins TRBV5-1 and TRBJ2-7; TRBD2 matches at 12 bases. The CDR3 has 14 amino acids. Germline CDR1 reads SGHRS; CDR2 reads YFSETQ. V lost 4 bases, J lost 7 bases, and 6 bases stayed unmatched. DNA for the CDR3: TGCGCCAGCAGCACGGGACTAGCGGGTGAGGAGCAGTACTTC. Protein sequence: CASSTGLAGEEQYF.

This clonotype was counted many times. The chain couples TRBV6-1 to TRBJ2-7; D unclear. This CDR3 comprises 14 residues. Germline CDR1 MNHNS, CDR2 SASEGT. V was clipped by 5 bases and J by 1 base, with 12 bases between them. CDR3 amino acids: CASSPKETSYEQYF. CDR3 bases: TGTGCCAGCAGTCCCAAAGAAACTTCCTACGAGCAGTACTTC.

The rearrangement uses TRBV4-1 and TRBJ2-1, with a weak D call TRBD1 (5 bases). This CDR3 comprises 17 residues. Germline CDR1 is MGHRA and CDR2 is YSYEKL. Trimming left V 4 bases short and J 5 bases short, with 21 bases between. The CDR3 nucleotides read TGCGCCAGCAGCCTGCTACCACAGGCCCTTGGGGACAATGAGCAGTTCTTC. As protein: CASSLLPQALGDNEQFF.

This clonotype was seen many times. The rearrangement uses TRBV29-1 and TRBJ2-7; possible D gene TRBD1, 6 bases. V was pared by 2 bases and J by 5 bases, with 10 bases between. The CDR3 covers 12 residues. Germline V gene sequence: CDR1 SQVTM, CDR2 ANQGSEA. CDR3 bases: TGCAGCGTTGAATATGGGGGCAACGAGCAGTACTTC. This codes for CSVEYGGNEQYF.

This clonotype was counted between two and nine times. The V and J genes are TRBV11-2 and TRBJ2-1, with 9 bases matching TRBD1. V was clipped by 8 bases and J by 7 bases; unmatched bases: 21. The germline V gene encodes CDR1 SGHAT and CDR2 FQNNGV. The CDR3 runs 18 residues. Here the CDR3 reads CASAHSSSRGQGLNEQFF. The CDR3, as DNA: TGTGCCAGCGCGCATTCCTCTAGCCGGGGACAGGGTCTTAATGAGCAGTTCTTC.

As concerns this clonotype: A much larger clone is a single base away; this may be a read error. V gene TRBV5-5 combines with J gene TRBJ2-7; TRBD1 matches at 7 bases. CDR1 SGHKS and CDR2 YYEKEE come from the germline V gene (reference sequence). The V gene end was trimmed by 4 bases and the J gene end by 2 bases; junction bases not matched to a gene: 9. There are 15 residues in the CDR3. The CDR3: CASSMPGQQAYEQYF. The CDR3 DNA sequence: TGTGCCAGCAGCATGCCGGGACAGCAAGCCTACGAGCAGTACTTC.

This chain links TRBV7-8 with TRBJ1-1; the match to TRBD1 covers 7 bases. The V and J ends lost 5 bases and 5 bases, in that order; junction bases with no gene match: 8. Germline lookup yields CDR1 SGHVS and CDR2 FQNEAQ. The CDR3 spans 14 residues. Here the CDR3 reads CASSMDRLGTEAFF. In nucleotides, the CDR3 is TGTGCCAGCAGCATGGACAGGCTGGGGACTGAAGCTTTCTTT.